These T cell receptor beta chains were read from a single sample in a study of T cells in tuberculosis. Sequenced by immunoSEQ multiplex PCR; TCRdb stores in-frame clones only, minus some. The sample consists of around 30,000 clones, roughly 93% of them appearing once. Sequenced material: PBMCs. The receptors come from a donor under 30 with latent tuberculosis or without tuberculosis infection. CDR3s include the opening cysteine and the closing phenylalanine or tryptophan. The D gene is left open where the match is weak. Size is stated for part of the rows, as once, few or many counts, or as a class when the clone is expanded.

size	V	D	J	DNA	CDR3
-	TRBV19	TRBD2	TRBJ2-7	TGTGCCAGTAGTATAGGGCGGGGGGGCCGCGAGCAGTACTTC	CASSIGRGGREQYF
-	TRBV5-1	TRBD1	TRBJ2-3	TGCGCCAGCAGCTTGGGGACAGGGGTTGATACGCAGTATTTT	CASSLGTGVDTQYF
-	TRBV7-9	TRBD1	TRBJ2-5	TGTGCCAGCAGCGCCAGCCGACAGGGATGGGTCCAAGAGACCCAGTACTTC	CASSASRQGWVQETQYF
-	TRBV7-9	-	TRBJ1-4	TGTGCCAGCAGCTTAACGGAGCTTAATGAAAAACTGTTTTTT	CASSLTELNEKLFF
-	TRBV29-1	TRBD2	TRBJ2-1	TGCAGCGTTACTGGACTAGCGGAGCACAATGAGCAGTTCTTC	CSVTGLAEHNEQFF
-	TRBV28	-	TRBJ1-6	TGTGCCAGCAGGGCCTACAGGGAGAGCTCCTATAATTCACCCCTCCACTTT	CASRAYRESSYNSPLHF
-	TRBV28	TRBD1	TRBJ1-2	TGTGCCAGCAGTCTATTTCACAGGGGAGAAAGCTATGGCTACACCTTC	CASSLFHRGESYGYTF
-	TRBV6-1	-	TRBJ2-1	TGTGCCAGCAGTGAGTGGGGCTTCCCTCGGGATGAGCAGTTCTTC	CASSEWGFPRDEQFF
-	TRBV6-5	TRBD1	TRBJ2-2	TGTGCCAGCAGAGGGGGACAGGGGAGAACCGGGGAGCTGTTTTTT	CASRGGQGRTGELFF
-	TRBV9	-	TRBJ2-2	TGTGCCAGCAGCGTAGTCCAGGGGAGTGTACGATACACCGGGGAGCTGTTTTTT	CASSVVQGSVRYTGELFF
-	TRBV27	TRBD1	TRBJ1-2	TGTGCCAGCAGTTTCCGGGACAGATCCTATGGCTACACCTTC	CASSFRDRSYGYTF
once	TRBV5-1	-	TRBJ2-3	TGCGCCAGCAGCTCGACAGGCCGCACAGATACGCAGTATTTT	CASSSTGRTDTQYF
-	TRBV28	TRBD2	TRBJ2-1	TGTGCCAGCAGCCTTCAAGGACTAGCGGGGAATGAGCAGTTCTTC	CASSLQGLAGNEQFF
-	TRBV6-1	TRBD1	TRBJ2-6	TGTGCCGCAAGGGACAGGGGGACTGGGGCCAACGTCCTGACTTTC	CAARDRGTGANVLTF